The sequence of this T cell receptor beta chain was determined in a study of CD8+CD57+ T cells in acquired aplastic anemia. The overall study: The study obtained an average of approximately 2.9 ug of DNA from sorted CD4+ and CD8+ cells. CD4+ reads averaged roughly 10 million in healthy donors.

Study-level points and caveats: Shared by patients and controls, 25 to 30 CD8+ CDR3s were abundant in patients.

Worth noting for this clonotype: The antigen is not known.

For CDR3 and TCR beta VDJ profiling, genomic DNA was the template used. TCRdb processed the reads anew with MiXCR; each CDR3 protein has one entry. The data show 150,000 to 200,000 distinct CDR3 sequences, 60% to 70% seen once. Sequencing was done on a sample of sorted CD4+, CD8+, or CD8+CD57+ T cells (not recorded which) from PBMCs. The sequence was obtained from a human donor in good health.

CDR3 region: CASGRQGPGELFF. For the CDR3, the DNA is TGTGCCAGCGGGAGACAGGGCCCCGGGGAGCTGTTTTTT. The chain combines TRBV27 with TRBJ2-2; TRBD1 matches at 7 bases. V gave up 8 bases and J gave up 6 bases; unmatched junction bases: 6. The length of the CDR3 is 13 residues. Germline V gives CDR1 MNHEY, CDR2 SMNVEV (reference sequence).